A single sample is the source of the 24 T cell receptor beta chains below, sequenced in a study of blood T cell repertoires in COVID-19. The data were produced by immunoSEQ multiplex PCR, yet TCRdb's version contains in-frame clones alone and is incomplete. The table lists under 300,000 clones, over 80% of them singletons. The sequencing sample was made of PBMCs or T cells enriched from blood (not recorded which). These receptors were collected from a woman under 30 who had recovered from COVID-19.

The chain joins TRBV6-4 to TRBJ2-7, with D possibly matching TRBD2 (6 bases). CDR3 length: 13 residues. Germline V gene sequence: CDR1 MRHNA, CDR2 SNTAGT. V was clipped by 9 bases and J by 2 bases, with 14 bases between them. The CDR3 protein is CARRTTTTYEQYF. CDR3 DNA sequence: TGTGCCAGAAGGACTACTACGACCTACGAGCAGTACTTC.

This sequence joins TRBV9 and TRBJ1-2; 8 bases are shared with TRBD1. V gave up 1 base and J gave up 8 bases; unmatched junction bases: 10. Germline values: CDR1 SGDLS, CDR2 YYNGEE. This CDR3 is built from 15 residues. The CDR3 DNA reads as TGTGCCAGCAGCGTACTCCCAGGGGGCGCGGGAGGCTACACCTTC. Its protein product is CASSVLPGGAGGYTF. The full variable domain, completed using reference TRBV9 and TRBJ1-2, is DSGVTQTPKHLITATGQRVTLRCSPRSGDLSVYWYQQSLDQGLQFLIQYYNGEERAKGNILERFSAQQFPDLHSELNLSSLELGDSALYFCASSVLPGGAGGYTFGSGTRLTVV.

This clone was picked up one time. The rearrangement joins TRBV19 to TRBJ1-1; TRBD1 is a possible D gene (6 bases). The V gene's germline CDR1 is LNHDA and CDR2 SQIVND (reference sequence). V was trimmed by 5 bases and J by 1 base, leaving 8 bases between them. CDR3 length: 13 amino acids. DNA for the CDR3: TGTGCCAGTAGTGACAGGCCGAACACTGAAGCTTTCTTT. This translates into CASSDRPNTEAFF.

The rearrangement links TRBV2 to TRBJ1-2; 8 bases map to TRBD1. The CDR3 consists of 15 residues. The junction had 8 bases not matched to a gene; V was cut back by 4 bases and J by 4 bases. CDR1 is SNHLY and CDR2 is FYNNEI in the germline V gene. The CDR3 loop is CASSVRTGISYGYTF. CDR3 DNA sequence: TGTGCCAGCAGTGTTCGGACAGGGATTTCCTATGGCTACACCTTC.

The rearrangement uses TRBV27 and TRBJ2-1; the match to TRBD2 covers 10 bases. The J segment lost 8 bases and the V segment lost 1 base, leaving 8 bases of the junction unmatched. The germline CDR1 and CDR2 sequences are MNHEY and SMNVEV (reference sequence). The CDR3 runs to 16 residues. This CDR3 reads CASSLFPSGRKDEQFF. In nucleotides, the CDR3 is TGTGCCAGCAGTTTATTCCCTAGCGGGAGAAAAGATGAGCAGTTCTTC.

This chain uses TRBV7-6 with TRBJ2-1, with 12 bases lining up with TRBD1. Looked up from germline, CDR1 is SGHVS and CDR2 is FNYEAQ. With V trimmed by 7 bases and J by 9 bases, 10 bases remained unmatched. The CDR3 spans 15 residues. The DNA of the CDR3 is TGTGCCAGCACCTCCGGGACAGGGGGCAAAATTGAGCAGTTCTTC. Amino acids: CASTSGTGGKIEQFF.

The chain is built from TRBV29-1 and TRBJ2-2; 9 positions match TRBD1. Germline V CDR1 and CDR2: SQVTM, ANQGSEA. The CDR3 totals 16 residues. Trimming cost V 1 base and J 2 bases; bases outside gene matches: 5. The CDR3 region is CSVEGGGQGNTGELFF. The CDR3 DNA reads TGCAGCGTTGAAGGCGGGGGACAGGGAAACACCGGGGAGCTGTTTTTT.

The gene calls are TRBV19 and TRBJ1-5, with D perhaps TRBD1 (5 bases). Trimming took 9 bases from V and 1 from J, leaving 10 bases between them. Germline V lookup: CDR1 LNHDA, CDR2 SQIVND (reference sequence). This CDR3 contains 13 residues. CDR3 coding DNA: TGTGCCAGCCGTCCAGGGAGCAATCAGCCCCAGCATTTT. Amino acids: CASRPGSNQPQHF.

The chain employs TRBV4-1 and TRBJ1-2; D may be TRBD1 (6 bases). The CDR3 length is 15 residues. In germline, CDR1 is MGHRA, CDR2 YSYEKL. Trimming pared 0 bases from V and 7 bases from J, leaving 15 bases between. The CDR3 DNA reads TGCGCCAGCAGCCAAGATAGGGGGACGAGGGGTGGCTACACCTTC. This gives the protein CASSQDRGTRGGYTF.

This clone appeared a single time. This chain connects TRBV4-2 to TRBJ1-2; TRBD1 is a possible D gene (5 bases). Germline lookup yields CDR1 LGHNA and CDR2 YNFKEQ. The CDR3 is made up of 17 amino acids. Between the trimmed V and J ends, which lost 4 bases and 8 bases, there was a span of 26 bases. Here the CDR3 reads CASSLTIRDITPVGYTF. The CDR3 DNA sequence: TGTGCCAGCAGCCTAACTATCAGGGATATCACCCCGGTAGGCTACACCTTC.

V is TRBV7-9 and J is TRBJ2-1; 12 bases line up with TRBD2. Germline V lookup: CDR1 SEHNR, CDR2 FQNEAQ (reference sequence). This CDR3 has 15 amino acids. The V segment lost 5 bases and the J segment 4 bases; nucleotides outside the gene matches: 3. This CDR3 reads CASSSTSGGYNEQFF. CDR3 DNA sequence: TGTGCCAGCAGCAGCACTAGCGGGGGGTACAATGAGCAGTTCTTC.

CDR3 amino acids: CSASTGSSYEQYF. The CDR3 region has the DNA TGCAGTGCTAGTACAGGGAGCTCCTACGAGCAGTACTTC. The chain joins TRBV20-1 to TRBJ2-7; tentatively, D is TRBD1 (6 bases). The length of the CDR3 is 13 residues. The germline V gene has CDR1 DFQATT and CDR2 SNEGSKA (reference sequence). V was clipped by 3 bases and J by 0 bases, with 9 bases between them.

The chain carries TRBV6-4 and TRBJ1-1, with a tentative D call TRBD1 (5 bases). The CDR3 extends over 13 amino acids. V lost 6 bases and J lost 4, with 12 bases in between. Looked up from germline, CDR1 is MRHNA and CDR2 is SNTAGT. CDR3 nucleotide sequence: TGTGCCAGCAGCGCTCAGGGAAGCACTGAAGCTTTCTTT. It codes for CASSAQGSTEAFF.

The chain is built from TRBV18 and TRBJ1-1, with 12 bases that match TRBD1. CDR3 size: 16 residues. V trimming: 3 bases; J trimming: 6 bases; junction bases outside the gene matches: 8. CDR1 is KGHSH, CDR2 LQKENI, per germline. This chain's CDR3 is CASSPTGDRGLAEAFF. CDR3 DNA: TGTGCCAGCTCACCCACGGGGGACAGGGGGCTTGCTGAAGCTTTCTTT.

This clone was counted a single time. The chain employs TRBV7-3 and TRBJ2-2, with 9 bases fitting TRBD1. In germline, CDR1 is SGHTA, CDR2 FQGTGA. J lost 11 bases, V lost 5 bases, and 9 bases had no gene match. The CDR3 contains 14 residues. The CDR3 protein is CASSPKGTGFELFF. In DNA form, the CDR3 reads TGTGCCAGCAGCCCGAAAGGGACAGGGTTTGAGCTGTTTTTT. The complete variable domain, with remaining parts taken from reference TRBV7-3 and TRBJ2-2, reads GAGVSQTPSNKVTEKGKYVELRCDPISGHTALYWYRQSLGQGPEFLIYFQGTGAADDSGLPNDRFFAVRPEGSVSTLKIQRTERGDSAVYLCASSPKGTGFELFFGEGSRLTVL.

The table lists this clone with a count of one. The J gene is TRBJ1-2, the V gene TRBV19; 8 bases match TRBD1. The germline V gene encodes CDR1 LNHDA and CDR2 SQIVND (reference sequence). The CDR3 consists of 15 residues. Losses at the gene ends were 7 bases for V and 5 bases for J; bases not matched to a gene: 12. CDR3 bases: TGTGCCAGTACAGGTCCCCGCAGGGGGCTTTATGGCTACACCTTC. It encodes CASTGPRRGLYGYTF.

The chain has TRBV5-1 and TRBJ2-3; D might be TRBD2 (7 bases). Germline V gene lookup returns CDR1 SGHRS and CDR2 YFSETQ. The CDR3 length is 16 residues. Trimming pared 1 base from V and 0 bases from J, leaving 12 bases between. The CDR3, as DNA: TGCGCCAGCAGCTTGTCTGCGGGGGCTAGCACAGATACGCAGTATTTT. Translated: CASSLSAGASTDTQYF.

The rearrangement uses TRBV19 and TRBJ1-2; 7 bases line up with TRBD1. V trimming: 7 bases; J trimming: 4 bases; junction bases outside the gene matches: 3. Per the germline V gene, CDR1 is LNHDA and CDR2 is SQIVND (reference sequence). This CDR3 has 12 residues. This CDR3 is CASKTGTYGYTF. In DNA form, the CDR3 reads TGTGCCAGTAAGACAGGGACCTATGGCTACACCTTC.

The chain is built from TRBV5-1 and TRBJ2-7; a weak D match, TRBD1 (6 bases). Trimming pared 0 bases from V and 3 bases from J, leaving 10 bases between. CDR3 length equals 14 residues. Germline loops: CDR1 SGHRS, CDR2 YFSETQ. In DNA form, the CDR3 reads TGCGCCAGCAGCTTGGGGGACACCAACTACGAGCAGTACTTC. It codes for CASSLGDTNYEQYF.

The sample holds a few counts of this clone. The genes are TRBV7-2 and TRBJ2-1, with D unclear. Trimming removed 4 bases at V and 7 bases at J, with 11 bases between. Germline V gene data show CDR1 as SGHTA and CDR2 as FQGNSA. There are 13 residues in the CDR3. As DNA, the CDR3 is TGTGCCAGCAGCTACCCACCCGGGAATGAGCAGTTCTTC. This codes for CASSYPPGNEQFF. The full variable domain, its missing parts supplied by reference TRBV7-2 and TRBJ2-1, is GAGVSQSPSNKVTEKGKDVELRCDPISGHTALYWYRQSLGQGLEFLIYFQGNSAPDKSGLPSDRFSAERTGGSVSTLTIQRTQQEDSAVYLCASSYPPGNEQFFGPGTRLTVL.

This clone has only one observation. The chain joins TRBV2 to TRBJ1-5; perhaps TRBD1 as D (5 bases). CDR3 length equals 16 residues. The germline V gene encodes CDR1 SNHLY and CDR2 FYNNEI. Trimming shortened V by 6 bases and J by 1 base, and 16 bases separated the two germline ends. The CDR3 reads CASRQESRSSNQPQHF. The CDR3 DNA is TGTGCCAGCAGACAGGAGTCTCGATCGAGCAATCAGCCCCAGCATTTT.

This rearrangement joins TRBV6-6 to TRBJ1-1, with a possible D match to TRBD1 (6 bases). V lost 10 bases and J 13 bases, leaving 19 bases between the germline ends. The CDR3 is 11 amino acids. The germline CDR1 and CDR2 sequences are MNHNY and SVGAGI (reference sequence). The CDR3, as DNA: TGTGCCACCGGGATGGGGGCAGTAAATTTCTTT. Encoded protein: CATGMGAVNFF.

This clone came up once. This rearrangement joins TRBV6-6 to TRBJ1-2, with D possibly matching TRBD1 (5 bases). Per germline, CDR1 MNHNY and CDR2 SVGAGI (reference sequence). Between the trimmed V and J ends, which lost 2 bases and 4 bases, there was a span of 11 bases. This CDR3 is 14 amino acids long. CDR3 sequence reads: CASSYDQGGYGYTF. The CDR3 DNA reads TGTGCCAGCAGTTACGACCAGGGCGGCTATGGCTACACCTTC.

V usage is TRBV7-9 and J usage is TRBJ1-2; D might be TRBD1 (5 bases). Trimming removed 4 bases from V and 3 bases from J, with 6 bases in between. Per germline, CDR1 SEHNR and CDR2 FQNEAQ (reference sequence). The CDR3 runs to 12 residues. The CDR3 is CASSSTDYGYTF. CDR3 nucleotide sequence: TGTGCCAGCAGCTCGACAGACTATGGCTACACCTTC. Based on the CDR3 plus reference TRBV7-9 and TRBJ1-2, the full variable domain is DTGVSQNPRHKITKRGQNVTFRCDPISEHNRLYWYRQTLGQGPEFLTYFQNEAQLEKSRLLSDRFSAERPKGSFSTLEIQRTEQGDSAMYLCASSSTDYGYTFGSGTRLTVV.